What follows are 5 T cell receptor beta chains derived from one specimen sequenced in a study of blood T cell repertoires in COVID-19. Method: immunoSEQ multiplex PCR; TCRdb's copy keeps in-frame clones and lacks some. This sample has approximately 150,000 clones, with about 88% found just once. Sequenced sample: peripheral blood. Source of these receptors: a human donor with acute or convalescent COVID-19. The donor label of this sample is uncertain.

The V call is TRBV7-8, the J call TRBJ2-1; 14 bases are shared with TRBD2. Trimming at V came to 0 bases and at J to 7 bases, leaving 8 bases not matched to a gene. Germline-derived CDR1 and CDR2 are SGHVS and FQNEAQ. The CDR3 has 18 residues. The CDR3 protein is CASSLARLAGGKGNEQFF. Written as DNA, the CDR3 is TGTGCCAGCAGCTTAGCTCGACTAGCGGGAGGGAAAGGTAATGAGCAGTTCTTC.

This clone has just one count. V gene TRBV30 combines with J gene TRBJ1-1; no definite D call. V dropped 4 bases and J dropped 6 bases, with 15 bases sitting between them. CDR1 and CDR2 from the germline V gene are GTSNPN and SVGIG (reference sequence). The CDR3 runs to 13 residues. The CDR3 loop is CAWTPGRTSEAFF. DNA of the CDR3: TGTGCCTGGACCCCCGGGAGGACGTCTGAAGCTTTCTTT.

This clone was counted only a few times. This chain joins TRBV2 and TRBJ1-1, with D maybe TRBD1 (6 bases). V lost 7 bases and J 1 base, leaving 13 bases between the germline ends. Germline lookup yields CDR1 SNHLY and CDR2 FYNNEI. This CDR3 contains 14 residues. In nucleotides, the CDR3 is TGTGCCAGCACCCGACAGGAGAAGAACACTGAAGCTTTCTTT. It specifies CASTRQEKNTEAFF. The whole variable domain, filled in from reference TRBV2 and TRBJ1-1, reads EPEVTQTPSHQVTQMGQEVILRCVPISNHLYFYWYRQILGQKVEFLVSFYNNEISEKSEIFDDQFSVERPDGSNFTLKIRSTKLEDSAMYFCASTRQEKNTEAFFGQGTRLTVV.

This rearrangement joins TRBV24-1 to TRBJ1-1; 9 nucleotides align to TRBD1. This CDR3 spans 15 amino acids. CDR1 is KGHDR and CDR2 is SFDVKD in the germline V gene. The V gene end was trimmed by 7 bases and the J gene end by 6 bases; junction bases not matched to a gene: 11. DNA of the CDR3: TGTGCCACCAGCCAAACCGGGACAGGGATGTCTGAAGCTTTCTTT. This sequence encodes CATSQTGTGMSEAFF.

The chain links TRBV27 to TRBJ2-7, with D unresolved. The length of the CDR3 is 14 residues. V gave up 4 bases and J gave up 6 bases, with 16 bases separating them. CDR1 is MNHEY and CDR2 is SMNVEV in the germline V gene (reference sequence). In nucleotides, the CDR3 is TGTGCCAGCAGTTCGCAGAGGCATTTCTCCGAGCAGTACGTC. Its translation: CASSSQRHFSEQYV.